What follows are 5 T cell receptor beta chains derived from one specimen sequenced in a study of blood T cells in healthy people across ages. A second PCR, run for about 6 to 11 cycles, used a sample-barcoded 5' primer plus a J-beta primer mix. From the 5' RACE reads, TCRdb called clonotypes with MiXCR, one entry per CDR3 protein. The repertoire holds about 1.8 million distinct CDR3 sequences, with just under 50% as singletons. Sequencing was done on a sample of blood. These TCRs come from a woman in her 40s in good health.

The J gene is TRBJ2-3, the V gene TRBV12-3 or TRBV12-4, with 7 bases that match TRBD2. This CDR3 region has 14 residues. Trimming took 5 bases from V and 4 from J; bases not matched to a gene: 6. The CDR3 region is CASSVTRGADTQYF. DNA of the CDR3: TGTGCCAGCAGTGTTACCCGGGGGGCAGATACGCAGTATTTT.

This clonotype occurred a few times. The chain is built from TRBV5-1 and TRBJ1-2, with D possibly matching TRBD1 (6 bases). The V and J ends lost 3 bases and 4 bases respectively, with 16 bases between them. CDR1 SGHRS and CDR2 YFSETQ come from the germline V gene. The CDR3 is 15 amino acids. The CDR3 spells CASSSTGKTGYGYTF. The CDR3 bases are TGCGCCAGCAGCTCAACAGGGAAAACTGGCTATGGCTACACCTTC.

This clonotype was observed a few times. This chain links TRBV10-3 with TRBJ2-1, with 11 positions matching TRBD2. The CDR3 totals 15 residues. Per the germline V gene, CDR1 is ENHRY and CDR2 is SYGVKD. The V gene end was trimmed by 5 bases and the J gene end by 6 bases; junction bases not matched to a gene: 6. CDR3 loop: CAISPRTSGGNEQFF. The CDR3, as DNA: TGTGCCATCAGTCCACGCACTAGCGGGGGCAATGAGCAGTTCTTC.

Only a few counts were recorded for this clonotype. The J gene is TRBJ2-5, the V gene TRBV20-1, with TRBD1 matching 7 bases. Germline CDR1 reads DFQATT; CDR2 reads SNEGSKA (reference sequence). This CDR3 has 16 residues. Trimming at V came to 7 bases and at J to 5 bases, leaving 19 bases not matched to a gene. The CDR3 coding sequence is TGCAGTGTCCCCCCATGGGACAGCTCCACGGGGGAGACCCAGTACTTC. Translating it yields CSVPPWDSSTGETQYF.

The rearrangement uses TRBV10-3 and TRBJ1-5; the D gene is possibly TRBD1 (6 bases). Trimming left V 3 bases short and J 9 bases short, with 15 bases between. The CDR3 loop spans 14 amino acids. Germline values: CDR1 ENHRY, CDR2 SYGVKD. CDR3 protein: CAISDAGTLVPQHF. The CDR3, as DNA: TGTGCCATCAGTGATGCCGGGACATTGGTGCCCCAGCATTTT.